This TCR beta chain is drawn from a study of T cell repertoires in cytomegalovirus infection. This clonotype was seen many times. Its antigen is unknown. Each CDR3 protein gets one entry after TCRdb re-called the reads with MiXCR. Counted here are 350,000 to 400,000 distinct CDR3 sequences, about 32% occurring once; the ten biggest clones make up approximately 15%. This CDR3 has 13 amino acids. Trimming left V 5 bases short and J 6 bases short, with 13 bases between. Germline V gives CDR1 SGHTA, CDR2 FQGNSA. J is TRBJ1-1 and V is TRBV7-2; maybe TRBD1 (5 bases). The source material was cultured PBMCs, sampled from culture after CMV antigen stimulation. The TCR originated in a human donor in good health (CMV status not recorded). Some clones in this sample may be carry-over from other donors' samples. The DNA for the CDR3 is TGTGCCAGCAGCCGGGAAACGGGGCCTGAAGCTTTCTTT. Translating gives CASSRETGPEAFF.